This TCR beta chain was documented in a study of T cell repertoires in cytomegalovirus infection. Study-level background: Matching HLA type, along with CMV infection, was indicated by public TCR beta signatures.

The table lists this clonotype with many counts. Antigen: not known. Germline CDR1 and CDR2: SEHNR and FQNEAQ (reference sequence). Between the trimmed V and J ends, which lost 2 bases and 0 bases, there was a span of 11 bases. The CDR3 sequence is 17 residues long. TCRdb analysed the reads with MiXCR anew, one entry per CDR3 protein. The sample has about 260,000 distinct CDR3 sequences, approximately 14% seen once; the top ten hold around 8.7%. General study findings and limits: In two of eight donors, the top clonotype was HLA-C-restricted CMV-specific. People with CMV and the relevant HLA were identified by cumulative public TCR beta family frequency.

Sequencing input: PBMCs. V gene TRBV7-9 combines with J gene TRBJ2-6, with no clear D. The TCR comes from a human donor in good health (CMV status not recorded). Some clones in this sample may be carry-over from other donors' samples. The CDR3 reads CASSLTRPSSGANVLTF. CDR3 nucleotides: TGTGCCAGCAGCTTAACGAGACCGAGCTCTGGGGCCAACGTCCTGACTTTC.